This is a list of T cell receptor beta chains from one sample in a study of T cell changes during pregnancy in multiple sclerosis. The table came from immunoSEQ multiplex PCR; TCRdb's copy has only in-frame clones and leaves some out. The profile shows tens of thousands of clones, around 94% of them singletons. The source was peripheral blood, collected in the third trimester of pregnancy. The receptors stem from a female donor with multiple sclerosis, enrolled in a pregnancy study. Both conserved end residues are part of each CDR3. A D gene is named only where the DNA matches it firmly. Clone size is stated in some rows and not others, as once, few, many or a class when expanded.

TRBJ1-2	TRBD1	TRBV6-5	.	CASSFRQGGGYTF	TGTGCCAGCAGTTTCCGACAGGGTGGAGGCTACACCTTC
TRBJ2-1	TRBD2	TRBV27	.	CASSSSGVGEQFF	TGTGCCAGCAGCTCTAGCGGGGTGGGTGAGCAGTTCTTC
TRBJ2-2	TRBD1	TRBV5-1	.	CASSWTGDLNTGELFF	TGCGCCAGCAGCTGGACAGGGGATTTGAACACCGGGGAGCTGTTTTTT
TRBJ2-7	.	TRBV11-2	once	CASSFRGASYEQYF	TGTGCCAGCAGCTTCAGGGGTGCCTCCTACGAGCAGTACTTC
TRBJ1-1	TRBD1	TRBV4-2	.	CASSPKAGGTEAFF	TGTGCCAGCAGCCCTAAGGCAGGGGGCACTGAAGCTTTCTTT
TRBJ1-1	TRBD1	TRBV14	.	CASSALPGQGNTEAFF	TGTGCCAGCAGCGCTCTACCCGGACAGGGGAACACTGAAGCTTTCTTT
TRBJ1-2	.	TRBV4-3	.	CASSRTPGEGYGYTF	TGCGCCAGCAGCCGGACCCCGGGGGAGGGTTATGGCTACACCTTC
TRBJ1-6	TRBD1	TRBV27	.	CASSFDGQASPLHF	TGTGCCAGCAGTTTTGATGGACAGGCTTCACCCCTCCACTTT
TRBJ2-1	.	TRBV7-8	.	CASSLDPDREQFF	TGTGCCAGCAGCTTAGATCCCGACAGGGAGCAGTTCTTC
TRBJ1-1	.	TRBV7-8	.	CASSLGGRTEAFF	TGTGCCAGCAGCTTAGGGGGGCGGACTGAAGCTTTCTTT
TRBJ2-1	TRBD2	TRBV7-9	.	CASSPSGTSGGSYNEQFF	TGTGCCAGCAGCCCCTCCGGGACTAGCGGGGGATCCTACAATGAGCAGTTCTTC
TRBJ2-2	.	TRBV7-2	.	CASSYKSGFKTGELFF	TGTGCCAGCAGTTACAAATCGGGATTTAAAACCGGGGAGCTGTTTTTT
TRBJ2-5	TRBD1	TRBV23-1	.	CASSQAGQGSGETQYF	TGCGCCAGCAGTCAGGCGGGACAGGGATCTGGCGAGACCCAGTACTTC
TRBJ1-5	.	TRBV6-5	.	CASKRADYNQPQHF	TGTGCCAGCAAAAGAGCAGACTACAATCAGCCCCAGCATTTT
TRBJ2-5	.	TRBV9	.	CASSPTPWATQYF	TGTGCCAGCAGCCCTACTCCCTGGGCGACCCAGTACTTC
TRBJ2-7	TRBD1	TRBV27	.	CASSRTGPYEQYF	TGTGCCAGCAGTAGGACAGGGCCCTACGAGCAGTACTTC
TRBJ1-6	.	TRBV18	once	CASSPWSSYNSPLHF	TGTGCCAGCTCACCGTGGAGCTCCTATAATTCACCCCTCCACTTT
TRBJ1-2	.	TRBV29-1	.	CSDDGGKAYGYTF	TGCAGCGACGACGGGGGAAAGGCCTATGGCTACACCTTC
TRBJ2-2	.	TRBV7-9	.	CASSFSSTGELFF	TGTGCCAGCAGCTTCTCCAGCACCGGGGAGCTGTTTTTT
TRBJ2-7	TRBD1	TRBV7-8	.	CASSSRTGYEQYF	TGTGCCAGCAGCTCGCGGACAGGCTACGAGCAGTACTTC
TRBJ2-3	TRBD2	TRBV30	.	CAWAEVRGSLLDSTDTQYF	TGTGCCTGGGCCGAGGTGCGGGGGTCGCTTTTAGATAGCACAGATACGCAGTATTTT
TRBJ2-7	.	TRBV6-6	.	CASSPQGDEQYF	TGTGCCAGCAGTCCCCAGGGTGACGAGCAGTACTTC
TRBJ1-4	.	TRBV4-2	.	CASSQDGASEEKLFF	TGTGCCAGCAGCCAAGATGGGGCTAGCGAGGAAAAACTGTTTTTT
TRBJ1-1	.	TRBV5-1	.	CASSLIVEDTEAFF	TGCGCCAGCAGCTTGATTGTCGAGGACACTGAAGCTTTCTTT
TRBJ2-3	TRBD2	TRBV6-6	.	CASSIAGGRSDTQYF	TGTGCCAGCAGCATAGCGGGGGGGCGCTCAGATACGCAGTATTTT
TRBJ2-1	TRBD2	TRBV7-3	once	CASSHSPAAGGIGEQFF	TGTGCCAGCAGCCACTCCCCAGCTGCGGGGGGCATCGGTGAGCAGTTCTTC
TRBJ1-2	TRBD1	TRBV13	.	CASSPGTGRKNYGYTF	TGTGCCAGCAGCCCAGGGACAGGGCGGAAAAACTATGGCTACACCTTC
TRBJ1-1	.	TRBV19	.	CASSAGSKAFF	TGTGCCAGTAGTGCCGGTAGTAAAGCTTTCTTT
TRBJ1-1	TRBD1	TRBV19	once	CASSTGELTEAFF	TGTGCCAGTAGCACAGGGGAATTGACTGAAGCTTTCTTT
TRBJ1-2	.	TRBV7-9	.	CASSKRGDTFNYGYTF	TGTGCCAGCAGCAAACGGGGTGACACATTTAACTATGGCTACACCTTC
TRBJ1-1	TRBD1	TRBV7-2	.	CASSSYRGLTEAFF	TGTGCCAGCAGCTCCTACAGGGGGCTCACTGAAGCTTTCTTT
TRBJ1-1	.	TRBV13	once	CASSMPAGRDTEAFF	TGTGCCAGCAGCATGCCCGCGGGCCGCGATACTGAAGCTTTCTTT
TRBJ2-7	TRBD1	TRBV29-1	.	CSVATGGAVYEQYF	TGCAGCGTTGCGACAGGGGGCGCGGTCTACGAGCAGTACTTC
TRBJ2-7	.	TRBV7-2	.	CASSRDIRGSTYEQYF	TGTGCCAGCAGCCGGGACATCCGAGGTTCTACCTACGAGCAGTACTTC
TRBJ2-3	.	TRBV5-6	.	CASSLGRDRRADTQYF	TGTGCCAGCAGCTTGGGGCGCGACAGAAGGGCAGATACGCAGTATTTT
TRBJ2-3	TRBD2	TRBV5-4	.	CASSVAGRTDTQYF	TGTGCCAGCAGCGTAGCGGGACGCACAGATACGCAGTATTTT
TRBJ2-2	.	TRBV9	.	CASSVAGSSTGELFF	TGTGCCAGCAGCGTTGCCGGGAGCAGCACCGGGGAACTGTTTTTT
TRBJ2-3	.	TRBV5-5	.	CASSFPQNPDTQYF	TGTGCCAGCAGCTTTCCCCAAAATCCAGATACGCAGTATTTT
TRBJ1-6	TRBD1	TRBV7-6	.	CAILRRGRGSYNSPLHF	TGTGCTATTCTAAGGAGGGGGCGCGGCTCCTATAATTCACCCCTCCACTTT
TRBJ2-3	.	TRBV7-2	.	CASSSPSDTQYF	TGTGCCAGCAGCTCTCCGTCGGATACGCAGTATTTT
TRBJ2-5	.	TRBV27	few	CASNKGGGETQYF	TGTGCCAGCAATAAAGGGGGTGGCGAGACCCAGTACTTC
TRBJ2-2	TRBD1	TRBV5-1	.	CASYRDRDGNTGELFF	TGCGCCAGTTACAGAGACAGGGATGGGAACACCGGGGAGCTGTTTTTT
TRBJ2-5	TRBD2	TRBV7-3	.	CASSLGLRETQYF	TGTGCCAGCAGCTTGGGACTAAGGGAGACCCAGTACTTC
TRBJ1-2	.	TRBV18	.	CASSPPQMWGVDYGYTF	TGTGCCAGCTCACCCCCACAAATGTGGGGGGTCGACTATGGCTACACCTTC
TRBJ2-1	.	TRBV9	.	CASSVEGGPYNEQFF	TGTGCCAGCAGCGTTGAAGGGGGACCCTACAATGAGCAGTTCTTC
TRBJ1-5	.	TRBV27	.	CASSGVASSQPQHF	TGTGCCAGCAGCGGAGTGGCGTCTAGTCAGCCCCAGCATTTT
TRBJ2-7	.	TRBV7-8	.	CASSPYSYEQYF	TGTGCCAGCAGCCCTTACTCCTACGAGCAGTACTTC
TRBJ2-2	.	TRBV30	.	CAWATETDTGELFF	TGTGCCTGGGCCACAGAAACAGACACCGGGGAGCTGTTTTTT
TRBJ1-6	TRBD1	TRBV5-1	.	CASSTWTGSSYNSPLHF	TGCGCCAGCAGCACCTGGACAGGGAGCTCCTATAATTCACCCCTCCACTTT
TRBJ2-1	TRBD2	TRBV2	once	CASGSEGGGRLHHNEQFF	TGTGCCAGCGGGTCCGAGGGCGGGGGACGTCTTCACCACAATGAGCAGTTCTTC
TRBJ1-5	.	TRBV10-2	.	CASSESLQDSNQPQHF	TGCGCCAGCAGTGAGTCCTTACAGGATAGCAATCAGCCCCAGCATTTT
TRBJ2-2	TRBD2	TRBV6-4	.	CASSLSQAGANTGELFF	TGTGCCAGCAGCCTATCTCAAGCGGGGGCGAACACCGGGGAGCTGTTTTTT
TRBJ2-5	.	TRBV9	.	CASSPSSGGGETQYF	TGTGCCAGCAGCCCGAGTTCGGGGGGCGGGGAGACCCAGTACTTC
TRBJ2-3	TRBD2	TRBV19	.	CASSIAGGDVFPAAQYF	TGTGCCAGTAGTATAGCGGGGGGTGACGTGTTCCCCGCTGCGCAGTATTTT
TRBJ2-7	TRBD1	TRBV7-9	.	CASSFRDSYEQYF	TGTGCCAGCAGCTTCCGGGACAGCTACGAGCAGTACTTC